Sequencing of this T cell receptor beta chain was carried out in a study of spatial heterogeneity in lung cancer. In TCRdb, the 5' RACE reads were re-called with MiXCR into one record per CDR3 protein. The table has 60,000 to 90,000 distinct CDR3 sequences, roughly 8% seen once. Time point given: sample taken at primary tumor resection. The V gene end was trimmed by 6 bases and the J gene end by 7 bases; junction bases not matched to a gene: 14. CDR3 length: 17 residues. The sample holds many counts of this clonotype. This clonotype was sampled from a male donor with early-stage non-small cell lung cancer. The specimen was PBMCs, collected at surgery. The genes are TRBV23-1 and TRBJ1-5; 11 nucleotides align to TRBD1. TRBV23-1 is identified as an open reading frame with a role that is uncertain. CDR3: CASSQPTGTGGAQPQHF. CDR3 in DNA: TGCGCCAGCAGCCAGCCCACCGGGACAGGGGGAGCACAGCCCCAGCATTTT.